This note documents a single T cell receptor beta chain sequence. What it binds is not known. There are 18 residues in the CDR3. The sample belongs to a study of OX40 agonist ivuxolimab in advanced cancers. At the level of the study: Patients in the trial were receiving intravenous ivuxolimab every 2 weeks, at doses of 0.01 to 10 mg/kg.

The assay was immunoSEQ multiplex PCR, and TCRdb's table has in-frame clones only and misses some. The top ten clones hold about 0.7% of a sample with 80,000 to 95,000 clones, approximately 91% of them seen once. Regarding the study as a whole: Also present in some nonresponders was a low level of normalized T-cell clonal expansion.

Specimen: CD4+ or CD8+ T cells sorted from blood, collected in a trial of the OX40 agonist ivuxolimab. The source of this sequence is an adult with an advanced solid tumor such as melanoma, head and neck, liver or kidney cancer. The rearrangement links TRBV21-1 to TRBJ1-4; TRBD1, as called in the table, went unchecked against the DNA. TRBV21-1 corresponds to a pseudogene. The CDR3 sequence is CASMYGQGAPPTNEKLFF. The CDR3 DNA is TGTGCCAGCATGTACGGACAGGGGGCGCCCCCAACTAATGAAAAACTGTTTTTT.